This T cell receptor beta chain was captured in a study of regulatory T cells in long-lasting Graves disease. Study at large: Antithyroid drug use was under 3 months in newly diagnosed Graves' patients.

This clonotype has at least ten counts. CDR3-region Arm-PCR and iRepertoire HTBI primers produced the TCR beta libraries. Original data processing: Samples revealed under 65 TRBV and some 15 TRBJ segments. TCRdb passed the multiplex PCR reads through MiXCR, listing each CDR3 protein once. The V and J calls were determined by TCRdb, not by the authors. The sample includes hundreds of thousands of distinct CDR3 sequences, 16% of them seen just once. Time point of the sample: newly diagnosed GD, antithyroid drugs for less than 3 months. Making the TCR library involved RNA that had been extracted from PBMCs. In addition, the sample was reused for a study of T cells in Graves' hyperthyroidism and ophthalmopathy. That study reports: Researchers defined stable Graves' hyperthyroidism as no ophthalmopathy progression within 18 months.

The sample was peripheral blood mononuclear cells (PBMCs), taken at new diagnosis, from a patient treated with antithyroid drugs. This receptor was taken from a man between 18 and 29 years old with Graves disease.

CDR3: CASSQGAGDGYTF. CDR3 nucleotide sequence: TGTGCCAGCAGCCAAGGGGCCGGGGATGGCTACACCTTC. This chain uses TRBV3-1 with TRBJ1-2; D is unclear. The CDR3 length is 13 residues. The germline V gene encodes CDR1 LGHDT and CDR2 YNNKEL (reference sequence). Between the trimmed V and J ends, which lost 1 base and 6 bases, there was a span of 9 bases.